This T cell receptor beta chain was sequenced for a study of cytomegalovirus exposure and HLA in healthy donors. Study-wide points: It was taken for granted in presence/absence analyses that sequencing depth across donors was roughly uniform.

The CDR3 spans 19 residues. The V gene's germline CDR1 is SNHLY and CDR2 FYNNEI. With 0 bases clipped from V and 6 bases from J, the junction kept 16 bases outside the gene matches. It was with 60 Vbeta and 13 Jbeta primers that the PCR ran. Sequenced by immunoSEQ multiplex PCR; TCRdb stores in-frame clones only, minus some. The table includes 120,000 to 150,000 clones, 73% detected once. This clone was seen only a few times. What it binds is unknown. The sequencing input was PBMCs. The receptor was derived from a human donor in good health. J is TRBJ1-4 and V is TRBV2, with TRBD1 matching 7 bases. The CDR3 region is CASSEAGTALLGRDEKLFF. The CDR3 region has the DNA TGTGCCAGCAGTGAAGCAGGGACAGCTCTATTGGGGCGGGATGAAAAACTGTTTTTT.